This TCR beta chain stems from a study of T cell repertoires in cytomegalovirus infection. Across the study: Public TCR beta signatures marked donors with CMV infection and the matching HLA.

Only a few counts were recorded for this clonotype. Its target is not known. TCRdb called the reads again in MiXCR, with one record for every CDR3 protein. The repertoire holds a few hundred thousand distinct CDR3 sequences, with around 25% as singletons. The V end lost 1 base, the J end lost 1 base, and 10 bases lay between the germline ends. This CDR3 is 15 amino acids long. Germline lookup yields CDR1 KGHSH and CDR2 LQKENI. J is TRBJ1-1 and V is TRBV18; no clear D. This receptor was taken from a human donor in good health (CMV status not recorded). Some clones in this sample may be carry-over from other donors' samples. Sample: cultured PBMCs, taken from culture after CMV antigen stimulation. CDR3 region: CASSPRRSQNTEAFF. In DNA form, the CDR3 reads TGTGCCAGCTCACCACGTCGGAGCCAGAACACTGAAGCTTTCTTT. The variable domain in full, completed from reference TRBV18 and TRBJ1-1, reads NAGVMQNPRHLVRRRGQEARLRCSPMKGHSHVYWYRQLPEEGLKFMVYLQKENIIDESGMPKERFSAEFPKEGPSILRIQQVVRGDSAAYFCASSPRRSQNTEAFFGQGTRLTVV.